The present entry profiles one T cell receptor beta chain with its context. Its specificity is unknown. PCR employed 60 Vbeta and 13 Jbeta primers. Here immunoSEQ multiplex PCR was the method, and the copy in TCRdb shows in-frame clones only, minus some. This sample has some 160,000 clones, with approximately 81% found just once. CDR3 length: 16 amino acids. V was pared by 4 bases and J by 8 bases, with 19 bases between. CDR1 and CDR2 (germline): SGDLS, YYNGEE. This sample was included in a study of cytomegalovirus exposure and HLA in healthy donors. Study outcomes and limitations: Rarity marked most TCR sequences, yet some public TCRs occurred in many donors. Analysis was carried out at a later point, and it linked a missense DCLRE1C variant to TCR beta V- and J-gene trimming.

The sequence derives from a man aged 18-30 years in good health and CMV-seronegative. Sequenced: PBMCs. The V call is TRBV9, the J call TRBJ1-6, with a tentative D call TRBD1 (5 bases). CDR3 DNA: TGTGCCAGCAGCCCTTTAGGTGGGGGGACGGATTCACCCCTCCACTTT. Translation gives CASSPLGGGTDSPLHF. The complete variable domain, with remaining parts taken from reference TRBV9 and TRBJ1-6, reads DSGVTQTPKHLITATGQRVTLRCSPRSGDLSVYWYQQSLDQGLQFLIQYYNGEERAKGNILERFSAQQFPDLHSELNLSSLELGDSALYFCASSPLGGGTDSPLHFGNGTRLTVT.